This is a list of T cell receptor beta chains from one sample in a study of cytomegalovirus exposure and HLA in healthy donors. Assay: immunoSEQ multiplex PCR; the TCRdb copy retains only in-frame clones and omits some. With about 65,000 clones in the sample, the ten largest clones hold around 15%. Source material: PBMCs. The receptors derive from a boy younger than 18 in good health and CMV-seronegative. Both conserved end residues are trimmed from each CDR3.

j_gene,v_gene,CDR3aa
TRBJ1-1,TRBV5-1,ASSQGQRQGTEAF
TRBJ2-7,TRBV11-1,ASSLEEGWSYEQY
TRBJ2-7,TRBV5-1,ASSLGGINTYEQY
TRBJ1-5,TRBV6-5,ASSYSGTVNQPQH
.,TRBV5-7,ASSLGKQSSYEQY
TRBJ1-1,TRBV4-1,ASSQEFPGGFTEAF
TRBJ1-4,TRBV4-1,ASSQQGYGEKLF
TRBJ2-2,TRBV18,ASSPSQGANGELF
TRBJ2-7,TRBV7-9,ASSPSIASGNYEQY
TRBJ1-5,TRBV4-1,ASSPEVGTGGRPQH
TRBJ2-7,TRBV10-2,ASRAFDEQY
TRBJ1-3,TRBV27,ASGPQRSESSGNTIY
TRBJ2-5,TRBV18,ASHRGDRVETQY
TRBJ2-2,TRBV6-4,ASSDGRDTGELF
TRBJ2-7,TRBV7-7,ASSFGPGLAGEQY
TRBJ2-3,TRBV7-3,ASSLRGSGTDTQY
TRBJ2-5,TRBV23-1,ASSQIPGTGQETQY
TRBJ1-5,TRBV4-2,ASSGWTGGMGDSNQPQH
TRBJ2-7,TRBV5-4,ASSTNRVSGSYEQY
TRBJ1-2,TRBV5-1,ASTLQGRLGDGYT
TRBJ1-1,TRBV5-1,ASSPGDRGRLSGEAF
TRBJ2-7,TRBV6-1,ASSGASPYEQY
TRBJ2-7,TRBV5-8,ASSLGQARQQY
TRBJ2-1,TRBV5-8,ASSRDSGRSYNEQF
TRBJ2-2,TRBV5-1,ASRGTSHPGELF
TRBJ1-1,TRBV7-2,ASSLEHRGRTEAF
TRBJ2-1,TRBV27,ASSDRVVAAQHNEQF
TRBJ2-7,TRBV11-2,ASSPSMTEGYEQY
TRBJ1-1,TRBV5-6,ASSLKGPGGNTEAF
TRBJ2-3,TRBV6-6,ASSPGGGARADTQY
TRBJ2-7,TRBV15,ATSSLGSEQY
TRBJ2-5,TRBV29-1,SAAKREGWETQY
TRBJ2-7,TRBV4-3,ASSQVTGAPSEQY